This T cell receptor (beta chain) emerged from a study of response to subunit inactivated influenza vaccine. In TCRdb, the RT-PCR reads were re-called with MiXCR into one record per CDR3 protein. The sample yields some 480,000 distinct CDR3 sequences, approximately 10% seen once. Study-wide results and limits: With each seasonal influenza vaccination, the authors suggested, few new T cells are recruited.

This clonotype was found a few times. Its antigen remains unidentified. Sequenced material: PBMCs from blood, taken about 40 days after vaccination. This receptor was identified in a man aged 50 to 59 who received an inactivated influenza vaccine.

The CDR3 DNA sequence: TGTGCCAGCAACTCAGGGCAGGGGGCGACAGATACGCAGTATTTT. This encodes CASNSGQGATDTQYF. The gene calls are TRBV12-3 or TRBV12-4 and TRBJ2-3; 8 nucleotides align to TRBD1. J was trimmed by 3 bases and V by 7 bases; bases with no gene match: 9. This CDR3 is built from 15 residues.